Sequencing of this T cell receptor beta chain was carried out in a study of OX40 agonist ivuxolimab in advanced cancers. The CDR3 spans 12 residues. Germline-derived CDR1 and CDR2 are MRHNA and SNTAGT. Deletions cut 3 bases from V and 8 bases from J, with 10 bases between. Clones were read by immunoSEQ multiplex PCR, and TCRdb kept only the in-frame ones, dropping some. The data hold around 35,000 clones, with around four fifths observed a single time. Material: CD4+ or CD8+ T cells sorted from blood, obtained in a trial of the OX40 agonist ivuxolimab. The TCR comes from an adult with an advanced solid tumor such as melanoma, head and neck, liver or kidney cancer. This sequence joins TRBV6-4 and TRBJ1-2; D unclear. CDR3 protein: CASSERVWGYTF. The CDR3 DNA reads TGTGCCAGCAGTGAGCGTGTCTGGGGCTACACCTTC.